The present T cell receptor beta chain was sequenced within a study of beta chain features in type 1 diabetes. The CDR3 extends over 12 amino acids. All of the isolated RNA was reverse transcribed, so expressed TCRB transcripts were sequenced. Method: immunoSEQ multiplex PCR; TCRdb's copy keeps in-frame clones and lacks some. The profile shows around 340,000 clones, around 20% of them singletons. The chain combines TRBV21-1 with TRBJ2-7; the table's D call, TRBD2, has no DNA check behind it. TRBV21-1 is tagged as a pseudogene. What was sequenced was naive CD4+ T cells from blood. This TCR was recovered from a young woman in good health. CDR3 amino acids: CASWGGTDEQYF. For the CDR3, the DNA is TGTGCCAGTTGGGGGGGAACGGACGAGCAGTACTTC.